This record covers a single T cell receptor (beta chain). Its antigen remains unidentified. The data were taken from a study of T cell repertoires in ileal Crohn's disease. Findings and limits, study-wide: Mucosal expansions were suggested to be mainly CD8 T cells.

Sequenced by immunoSEQ multiplex PCR; TCRdb stores in-frame clones only, minus some. The sample has approximately 27,000 clones, about three quarters seen once. The CDR3 loop spans 14 amino acids. Trimming removed 11 bases at V and 4 bases at J, with 20 bases between. Germline loops: CDR1 SGHTA, CDR2 FQGNSA. This TCR came from an adult with Crohn's disease. The chain uses TRBV7-2 and TRBJ1-2; weak D call: TRBD1 (5 bases). Sequenced sample: ileal tissue. CDR3 sequence reads: CASRQTTDFYGYTF. CDR3 DNA sequence: TGTGCCTCAAGACAGACCACAGACTTCTATGGCTACACCTTC.